Listed below are T cell receptor beta chains from one sample, sequenced in a study of blood T cell repertoires in COVID-19. Data came from immunoSEQ multiplex PCR; TCRdb stores just in-frame clones and leaves some out. The table has 150,000 to 200,000 clones, approximately 84% seen once; the top ten hold approximately 2.4%. Sequencing input: peripheral blood. The receptors shown here come from a human donor with acute or convalescent COVID-19. The donor label of this sample is uncertain. CDR3s include the opening cysteine and the closing phenylalanine or tryptophan. A D gene is named only where the DNA matches it firmly. Clone sizes are given selectively: once, few, many, or a class where the clone is expanded.

>TRBJ1-5|14|TRBV28|TRBD1|once
CASSKRQGNQPQHF
TGTGCCAGCAGTAAAAGACAGGGTAATCAGCCCCAGCATTTT
>TRBJ2-2|13|TRBV7-3|-|few
CASSSRATGELFF
TGTGCCAGCAGCAGTAGAGCGACCGGGGAGCTGTTTTTT
>TRBJ2-1|16|TRBV5-1|-|-
CASSLGAPERVNEQFF
TGCGCCAGCAGCTTGGGGGCCCCGGAGAGGGTCAATGAGCAGTTCTTC
>TRBJ1-6|14|TRBV6-5|-|-
CASSKTAKGGPLHF
TGTGCCAGCAGCAAAACGGCCAAAGGGGGACCCCTCCACTTT
>TRBJ1-2|13|TRBV18|TRBD1|-
CASSPWDRGGYTF
TGTGCCAGCTCACCATGGGACAGGGGTGGCTACACCTTC
>TRBJ1-3|15|TRBV2|-|-
CASSRDRSSGNTIYF
TGTGCCAGCAGTCGAGACAGGTCCTCTGGAAACACCATATATTTT
>TRBJ2-1|14|TRBV3-1/TRBV3-2|-|-
CASSRDTRGNEQFF
TGTGCCAGCAGCCGAGACACAAGGGGCAATGAGCAGTTCTTC
>TRBJ2-2|16|TRBV11-3|-|-
CASSLELGQNTGELFF
TGTGCCAGCAGCTTAGAGTTGGGACAGAACACCGGGGAGCTGTTTTTT
>TRBJ2-7|15|TRBV6-6|TRBD2|-
CASSPRLAFSYEQYF
TGTGCCAGCAGTCCCCGACTAGCGTTTTCCTACGAGCAGTACTTC
>TRBJ2-7|14|TRBV11-3|-|-
CASSLGPGVHEQYF
TGTGCCAGCAGCTTAGGCCCAGGGGTCCACGAGCAGTACTTC
>TRBJ1-3|16|TRBV27|-|few
CASSAVDSRSGNTIYF
TGTGCCAGCAGCGCCGTGGACAGCCGCTCTGGAAACACCATATATTTT
>TRBJ2-7|14|TRBV18|-|-
CASSPPPGSYEQYF
TGTGCCAGCTCACCACCGCCCGGCTCCTACGAGCAGTACTTC
>TRBJ2-7|12|TRBV1|-|-
CTKLKARYEQYF
TGCACCAAGTTGAAAGCCAGGTACGAGCAGTACTTC
>TRBJ1-3|17|TRBV7-8|-|once
CASSLTRFQDSGNTIYF
TGTGCCAGCAGCTTAACCCGGTTCCAAGACTCTGGAAACACCATATATTTT
>TRBJ2-2|16|TRBV7-8|TRBD1|-
CASSLRARGRSGELFF
TGTGCCAGCAGCTTGCGGGCCAGGGGGCGGAGCGGGGAGCTGTTTTTT
>TRBJ2-2|14|TRBV30|-|-
CAIRGRLDTGELFF
TGTGCCATTCGAGGGCGGCTCGACACCGGGGAGCTGTTTTTT
>TRBJ2-6|14|TRBV10-3|TRBD1|once
CAISGTGVGNVLTF
TGTGCCATCAGTGGGACAGGGGTAGGCAACGTCCTGACTTTC
>TRBJ2-1|17|TRBV7-2|TRBD1|-
CASSLYSGTGLSNEQFF
TGTGCCAGCAGCTTATACTCCGGGACAGGGCTTAGCAATGAGCAGTTCTTC
>TRBJ2-5|17|TRBV7-6|-|few
CASSPSTGEGGQETQYF
TGTGCCAGCAGCCCTAGTACCGGTGAGGGCGGCCAAGAGACCCAGTACTTC
>TRBJ2-4|15|TRBV6-5|-|-
CASQAAGARGGIQYF
TGTGCCAGCCAGGCGGCAGGGGCCCGCGGTGGCATTCAGTACTTC
>TRBJ2-1|15|TRBV13|-|-
CASSLGGRTYNEQFF
TGTGCCAGCAGCTTAGGCGGGAGAACCTACAATGAGCAGTTCTTC
>TRBJ2-5|16|TRBV19|-|-
CASSTTGTPRKETQYF
TGTGCCAGTAGTACCACAGGGACACCCCGGAAAGAGACCCAGTACTTC
>TRBJ2-1|15|TRBV11-2|-|-
CASSTASGQGNEQFF
TGTGCCAGCAGCACGGCGAGTGGGCAGGGCAATGAGCAGTTCTTC
>TRBJ2-3|16|TRBV11-2|-|-
CASSRQNYPATDTQYF
TGTGCCAGCAGCCGTCAAAACTATCCGGCCACAGATACGCAGTATTTT
>TRBJ2-7|16|TRBV6-6|TRBD2|-
CASSYSERGGSYEQYF
TGTGCCAGCAGTTACTCAGAGCGGGGGGGATCCTACGAGCAGTACTTC
>TRBJ2-3|15|TRBV7-9|-|-
CASSLTDWGRDTQYF
TGTGCCAGCAGCTTAACCGACTGGGGGCGTGATACGCAGTATTTT
>TRBJ2-3|14|TRBV6-4|TRBD2|-
CASSEGTSGGTQYF
TGTGCCAGCAGTGAGGGGACTAGCGGGGGTACGCAGTATTTT
>TRBJ2-5|17|TRBV28|TRBD1|-
CASRGPTPGQGAETQYF
TGTGCCAGCAGGGGACCCACTCCGGGACAGGGGGCCGAGACCCAGTACTTC
>TRBJ1-1|14|TRBV30|-|-
CAWSRTAMNTEAFF
TGTGCCTGGAGTCGGACAGCCATGAACACTGAAGCTTTCTTT
>TRBJ2-7|15|TRBV27|-|-
CASSSTGIWPYEQYF
TGTGCCAGCAGTTCGACAGGTATTTGGCCTTACGAGCAGTACTTC
>TRBJ1-1|14|TRBV19|-|-
CASTPNRSGTEAFF
TGTGCCAGTACCCCAAACAGGTCGGGCACTGAAGCTTTCTTT
>TRBJ2-1|15|TRBV9|TRBD2|-
CASSVGLAGDNEQFF
TGTGCCAGCAGCGTAGGGCTAGCGGGAGACAATGAGCAGTTCTTC
>TRBJ1-6|18|TRBV2|-|once
CASSEASPLRSYNSPLHF
TGTGCCAGCAGTGAAGCCTCTCCCCTTCGGTCCTATAATTCACCCCTCCACTTT
>TRBJ1-5|14|TRBV10-1|-|-
CASSEGGRGQPQHF
TGCGCCAGCAGTGAGGGTGGAAGGGGGCAGCCCCAGCATTTT
>TRBJ2-3|16|TRBV18|-|-
CASSRGTNRGTDTQYF
TGTGCCAGCTCCCGAGGGACAAACCGCGGGACAGATACGCAGTATTTT
>TRBJ1-2|14|TRBV10-3|TRBD1|-
CAKSRDRVGDGYTF
TGTGCCAAGTCCAGGGACAGGGTAGGAGATGGCTACACCTTC
>TRBJ1-5|15|TRBV27|-|once
CASSLMAQGNQPQHF
TGTGCCAGCAGTTTAATGGCACAGGGCAATCAGCCCCAGCATTTT
>TRBJ2-2|14|TRBV19|TRBD1|once
CASRRGGLGGELFF
TGTGCCAGTAGAAGAGGGGGCCTCGGCGGGGAGCTGTTTTTT
>TRBJ2-5|13|TRBV9|-|-
CASSIGASETQYF
TGTGCCAGCAGCATCGGAGCCTCAGAGACCCAGTACTTC
>TRBJ1-4|16|TRBV19|TRBD1|-
CASSLPRRQGGEKLFF
TGTGCCAGTAGTCTACCGCGCCGACAGGGTGGGGAAAAACTGTTTTTT
>TRBJ2-7|14|TRBV7-2|TRBD2|once
CASSQGLAAYEQYF
TGTGCCAGCAGCCAAGGCCTAGCGGCGTACGAGCAGTACTTC
>TRBJ1-5|13|TRBV6-6|-|-
CASSYQRGQPQHF
TGTGCCAGCAGTTATCAACGAGGTCAGCCCCAGCATTTT
>TRBJ2-3|13|TRBV6-5|-|-
CASSYSSESTQYF
TGTGCCAGCAGTTACTCGAGCGAGAGTACGCAGTATTTT
>TRBJ1-3|14|TRBV9|-|-
CASSVGGPGNTIYF
TGTGCCAGCAGCGTAGGGGGCCCTGGAAACACCATATATTTT